This T cell receptor beta chain was identified during a study of regulatory T cells in long-lasting Graves disease. Sample time point: newly diagnosed GD, antithyroid drugs for less than 3 months. After RNA was extracted from PBMCs, the TCR library was made from it. Clinicians diagnosed Graves' disease using American Thyroid Association guidelines. An endocrinology department in Xi'an, China, supplied the patients. Study findings and constraints: Patients with persistent disease showed a bias toward TRBV28, TRBJ1-2 and TRBJ2-5.

The CDR3 length is 15 residues. With V trimmed by 6 bases and J by 2 bases, 4 bases remained unmatched. CDR1 is SGHRS and CDR2 is YFSETQ in the germline V gene. Construction of the TCR beta libraries employed iRepertoire HTBI primers in conjunction with Arm-PCR of CDR3 regions. TCRdb reprocessed the multiplex PCR reads via MiXCR and lists one record per CDR3 protein. The table lists a few hundred thousand distinct CDR3 sequences, approximately 20% of them singletons, with 12% to 15% in the top ten. This clonotype showed up many times. Its antigen remains unidentified. These data also featured in a second study, about T cells in Graves' hyperthyroidism and ophthalmopathy. This second study notes: HTBI primers were employed in a first-round RT-PCR of the TCR CDR3.

The sample was peripheral blood mononuclear cells (PBMCs), taken at new diagnosis, from a patient treated with antithyroid drugs. The receptor's source is a woman under 40 with Graves disease. The rearrangement links TRBV5-1 to TRBJ2-2; 10 bases agree with TRBD1. CDR3 nucleotides: TGCGCCAGCAACCGACAGGGGGCTAACACCGGGGAGCTGTTTTTT. Its protein product is CASNRQGANTGELFF.